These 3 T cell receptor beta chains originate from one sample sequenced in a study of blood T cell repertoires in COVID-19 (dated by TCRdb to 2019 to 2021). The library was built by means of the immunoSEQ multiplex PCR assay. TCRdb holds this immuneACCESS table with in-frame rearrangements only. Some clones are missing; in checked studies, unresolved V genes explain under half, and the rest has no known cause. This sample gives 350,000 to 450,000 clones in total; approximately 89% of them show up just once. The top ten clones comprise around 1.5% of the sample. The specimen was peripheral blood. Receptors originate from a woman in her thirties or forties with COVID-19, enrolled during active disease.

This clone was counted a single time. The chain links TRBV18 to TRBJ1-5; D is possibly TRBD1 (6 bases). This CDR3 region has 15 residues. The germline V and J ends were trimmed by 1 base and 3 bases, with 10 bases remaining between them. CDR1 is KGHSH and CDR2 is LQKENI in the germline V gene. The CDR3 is CASSPQGGNNQPQHF. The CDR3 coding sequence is TGTGCCAGCTCACCACAGGGGGGGAACAATCAGCCCCAGCATTTT.

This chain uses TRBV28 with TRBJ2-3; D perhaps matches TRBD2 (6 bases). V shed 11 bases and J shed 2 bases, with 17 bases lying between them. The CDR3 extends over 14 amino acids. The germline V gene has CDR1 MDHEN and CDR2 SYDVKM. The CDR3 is CASRRGPITDTQYF. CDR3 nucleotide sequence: TGTGCCTCCAGGAGGGGCCCCATCACAGATACGCAGTATTTT.

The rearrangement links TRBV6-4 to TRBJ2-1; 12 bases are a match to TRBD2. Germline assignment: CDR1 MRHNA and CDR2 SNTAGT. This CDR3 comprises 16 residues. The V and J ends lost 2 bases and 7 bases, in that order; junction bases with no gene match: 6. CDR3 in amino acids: CASSDDLAGGRNEQFF. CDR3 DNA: TGTGCCAGCAGTGACGACCTAGCGGGAGGGAGGAATGAGCAGTTCTTC.